These 18 T cell receptor beta chains came from one sample sequenced in a study of cytomegalovirus exposure and HLA in healthy donors. The PCR made use of 60 Vbeta and 13 Jbeta primers. The table came from immunoSEQ multiplex PCR; TCRdb's copy has only in-frame clones and leaves some out. The sample lists around 190,000 clones, around 83% occurring once. Input material: PBMCs. The source is a girl under 10 years old in good health and CMV-seropositive.

V is TRBV5-1 and J is TRBJ1-1, with 11 bases fitting TRBD1. Germline CDR1 is SGHRS and CDR2 is YFSETQ. This CDR3 comprises 16 residues. V lost 1 base and J lost 7; bases outside the gene matches: 9. The DNA for the CDR3 is TGCGCCAGCAGCTTGACTTTTGGACAGGGGGCTGGTGAAGCTTTCTTT. As protein: CASSLTFGQGAGEAFF.

V usage is TRBV5-5 and J usage is TRBJ2-6, with 9 bases that match TRBD1. Germline CDR1 reads SGHKS; CDR2 reads YYEKEE (reference sequence). Unmatched junction bases numbered 5, after V lost 4 bases and J lost 0 bases. CDR3 size: 17 residues. For the CDR3, the DNA is TGTGCCAGCAGCGATGGACAGGGGCGCTCTGGGGCCAACGTCCTGACTTTC. Its protein product is CASSDGQGRSGANVLTF.

The chain employs TRBV25-1 and TRBJ2-1, with TRBD1 identical over 12 bases. Looked up from germline, CDR1 is MGHDK and CDR2 is SYGVNS. With 6 bases clipped from V and 0 bases from J, the junction kept 6 bases outside the gene matches. The CDR3 sequence is 17 residues long. CDR3 protein: CASSPGQGAFSYNEQFF. The CDR3 coding sequence is TGTGCCAGCAGCCCGGGACAGGGGGCCTTCTCCTACAATGAGCAGTTCTTC.

The chain has TRBV4-1 and TRBJ2-7; D unclear. The CDR3 length is 14 residues. V gave up 6 bases and J gave up 2 bases, with 14 bases separating them. Germline assignment: CDR1 MGHRA and CDR2 YSYEKL. The CDR3 DNA follows: TGCGCCAGCAGTGAACATTTTGAAACCTACGAGCAGTACTTC. This gives the protein CASSEHFETYEQYF.

The chain uses TRBV7-6 and TRBJ2-7; TRBD2 agrees at 9 bases. Germline V gene sequence: CDR1 SGHVS, CDR2 FNYEAQ. The CDR3 loop spans 15 amino acids. V dropped 1 base and J dropped 0; count of bases not matched to a gene: 1. The CDR3 reads CASSLVAGDSYEQYF. The CDR3 DNA reads TGTGCCAGCAGCTTAGTAGCGGGAGACTCCTACGAGCAGTACTTC.

The chain joins TRBV28 to TRBJ2-7, with TRBD1 as a possible D gene (6 bases). With 5 bases removed from V and 4 bases from J, the gap between germline ends came to 15 bases. Looked up from germline, CDR1 is MDHEN and CDR2 is SYDVKM. The CDR3 sequence is 14 residues long. Written as DNA, the CDR3 is TGTGCCAGCAGTGACTCAGGGGTAGCGTACGAGCAGTACTTC. It is translated as CASSDSGVAYEQYF.

The V and J genes are TRBV7-2 and TRBJ2-7; D is ambiguous. Deletions cut 2 bases from V and 3 bases from J, with 2 bases between. Germline CDR1 reads SGHTA; CDR2 reads FQGNSA. The CDR3 contains 11 residues. CDR3 sequence (DNA): TGTGCCAGCAGCTTATACTACGAGCAGTACTTC. Translated, it gives CASSLYYEQYF.

The chain combines TRBV28 with TRBJ2-4, with D maybe TRBD1 (6 bases). This CDR3 is 14 amino acids long. Germline CDR1 and CDR2: MDHEN and SYDVKM. The V end was cut by 3 bases, the J end by 8 bases, with 14 bases between. CDR3 protein: CASSFDRSGDIQYF. The CDR3 nucleotides are TGTGCCAGCAGTTTTGACAGGAGTGGTGACATTCAGTACTTC.

The gene calls are TRBV28 and TRBJ1-1; 9 nucleotides align to TRBD1. This CDR3 contains 13 residues. Per the germline V gene, CDR1 is MDHEN and CDR2 is SYDVKM. V shed 2 bases and J 10 bases; nucleotides not matched to a gene: 5. Here the CDR3 DNA reads TGTGCCAGCAGTTTAGAGACAGGGGGTTTAGCTTTCTTT. It yields the protein CASSLETGGLAFF.

The J gene is TRBJ1-5, the V gene TRBV21-1. TRBV21-1 is assigned pseudogene status. There are 16 residues in the CDR3. DNA for the CDR3: TGTGCCAGCAGCAAAATGGATGCGAGGGTGTCCCAGCCCCAGCATTTT. It codes for CASSKMDARVSQPQHF.

This chain connects TRBV5-1 to TRBJ2-7; 8 bases align to TRBD1. The CDR3 covers 14 residues. The germline V gene encodes CDR1 SGHRS and CDR2 YFSETQ. Trimming removed 4 bases from V and 2 bases from J; junction bases left unmatched: 5. CDR3 DNA sequence: TGCGCCAGCAGCCACGGACAGGGACCCTACGAGCAGTACTTC. Residues: CASSHGQGPYEQYF.

This sequence joins TRBV7-9 and TRBJ2-5; 7 bases match TRBD2. The V and J ends lost 1 base and 5 bases, in that order; junction bases with no gene match: 10. This CDR3 region has 16 residues. The V gene's germline CDR1 is SEHNR and CDR2 FQNEAQ (reference sequence). CDR3 protein: CASSLVLAAPRETQYF. The CDR3 DNA is TGTGCCAGCAGCTTAGTGCTAGCGGCCCCTAGGGAGACCCAGTACTTC.

The V and J genes are TRBV5-1 and TRBJ2-1; D uncertain. The CDR3 runs 14 residues. Germline-derived CDR1 and CDR2 are SGHRS and YFSETQ. The ends were cut back, 0 bases at V and 8 bases at J, with 12 bases in the middle. The CDR3 is CASSLESYEDEQFF. The CDR3, as DNA: TGCGCCAGCAGCTTGGAAAGCTATGAGGATGAGCAGTTCTTC.

The genes are TRBV9 and TRBJ2-5, with 8 nucleotides matching TRBD2. The CDR3 spans 15 residues. V was clipped by 2 bases and J by 2 bases; unmatched bases: 5. Germline V gene lookup returns CDR1 SGDLS and CDR2 YYNGEE. The CDR3 protein is CASSVNGRGQETQYF. The CDR3 nucleotides read TGTGCCAGCAGCGTGAACGGGAGGGGTCAAGAGACCCAGTACTTC. The whole variable domain, remainder taken from reference TRBV9 and TRBJ2-5, is DSGVTQTPKHLITATGQRVTLRCSPRSGDLSVYWYQQSLDQGLQFLIQYYNGEERAKGNILERFSAQQFPDLHSELNLSSLELGDSALYFCASSVNGRGQETQYFGPGTRLLVL.

The V call is TRBV5-4, the J call TRBJ2-3, with TRBD1 matching over 11 bases. Unmatched junction bases numbered 6, after V lost 1 base and J lost 5 bases. CDR3 size: 16 residues. CDR1 is SGHNT and CDR2 is YYREEE in the germline V gene (reference sequence). The CDR3 DNA is TGTGCCAGCAGCTTGATTGGACAGGGGGCAGGAGATACGCAGTATTTT. This translates into CASSLIGQGAGDTQYF.

This chain links TRBV19 with TRBJ1-2; no reliable D call. This CDR3 region has 14 residues. Germline lookup yields CDR1 LNHDA and CDR2 SQIVND (reference sequence). V lost 3 bases, J lost 2 bases, and 10 bases lay in between. The CDR3 spells CASSIGALNYGYTF. In nucleotides, the CDR3 is TGTGCCAGTAGTATCGGAGCCCTCAACTATGGCTACACCTTC.

V and J are TRBV5-1 and TRBJ1-1, with D possibly TRBD1 on 5 matching bases. There are 15 residues in the CDR3. Germline lookup yields CDR1 SGHRS and CDR2 YFSETQ. The V end was cut by 4 bases, the J end by 5 bases, with 18 bases between. The CDR3 here is CASSPIGRVGTEAFF. The CDR3 bases are TGCGCCAGCAGCCCCATTGGCAGGGTGGGGACTGAAGCTTTCTTT.

The rearrangement uses TRBV5-4 and TRBJ2-1, with 10 bases identical to TRBD1. V dropped 5 bases and J dropped 8; count of bases not matched to a gene: 7. The CDR3 has 14 residues. Germline CDR1 and CDR2: SGHNT and YYREEE (reference sequence). In DNA form, the CDR3 reads TGTGCCAGCAGGACAGGGGGCACGGTAGATGAGCAGTTCTTC. Amino acids: CASRTGGTVDEQFF.